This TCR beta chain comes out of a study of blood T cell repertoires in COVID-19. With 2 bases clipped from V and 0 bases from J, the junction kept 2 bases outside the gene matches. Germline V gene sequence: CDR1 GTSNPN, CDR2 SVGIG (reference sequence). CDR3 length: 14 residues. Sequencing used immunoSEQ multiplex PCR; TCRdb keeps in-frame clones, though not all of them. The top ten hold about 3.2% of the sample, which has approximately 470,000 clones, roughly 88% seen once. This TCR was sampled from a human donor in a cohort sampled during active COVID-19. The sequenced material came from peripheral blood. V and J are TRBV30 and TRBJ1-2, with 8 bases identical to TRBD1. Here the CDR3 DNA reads TGTGCCTGGAGTCAACAGGGGGCTAACTATGGCTACACCTTC. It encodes CAWSQQGANYGYTF. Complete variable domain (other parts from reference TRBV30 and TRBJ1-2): SQTIHQWPATLVQPVGSPLSLECTVEGTSNPNLYWYRQAAGRGLQLLFYSVGIGQISSEVPQNLSASRPQDRQFILSSKKLLLSDSGFYLCAWSQQGANYGYTFGSGTRLTVV.